This TCR beta chain came from a study of cytomegalovirus exposure and HLA in healthy donors. General observations from the study: Sequencing had likely introduced a cluster of highly shared sequence variants as an artifact. A later analysis found that most CMV-associated TCR beta chains appeared HLA-restricted.

PCR employed 60 Vbeta and 13 Jbeta primers. Measured with immunoSEQ multiplex PCR; TCRdb has only the in-frame clones, and not every one. The sample holds over 110,000 clones, about four fifths seen once. On this clone: Its target is unknown.

This CDR3 spans 15 amino acids. V lost 2 bases, J lost 7 bases, and 7 bases stayed unmatched. CDR1 is SNHLY, CDR2 FYNNEI, per germline. The chain uses TRBV2 and TRBJ1-2; 10 bases match TRBD1. This sequence originates from a woman aged 40 to 50 in good health and CMV-seropositive. The source material was PBMCs. The CDR3 DNA reads as TGTGCCAGCAGTGAAATGGGACAGGGGTTGAGTGGCTACACCTTC. Translation gives CASSEMGQGLSGYTF.